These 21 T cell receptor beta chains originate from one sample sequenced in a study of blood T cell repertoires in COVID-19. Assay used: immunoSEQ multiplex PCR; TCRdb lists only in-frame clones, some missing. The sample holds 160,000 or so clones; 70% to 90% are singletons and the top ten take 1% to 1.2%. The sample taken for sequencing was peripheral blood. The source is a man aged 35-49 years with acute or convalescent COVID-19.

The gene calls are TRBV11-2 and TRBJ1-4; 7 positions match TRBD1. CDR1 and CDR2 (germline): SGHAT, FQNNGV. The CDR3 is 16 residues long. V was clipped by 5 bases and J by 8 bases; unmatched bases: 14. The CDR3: CASSRSPQGIREKLFF. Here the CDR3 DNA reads TGTGCCAGCAGCCGATCTCCACAGGGGATCAGAGAAAAACTGTTTTTT.

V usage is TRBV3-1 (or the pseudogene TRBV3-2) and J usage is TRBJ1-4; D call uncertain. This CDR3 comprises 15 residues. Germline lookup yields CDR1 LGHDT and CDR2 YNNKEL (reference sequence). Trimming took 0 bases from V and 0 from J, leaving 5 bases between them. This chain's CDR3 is CASSQDPATNEKLFF. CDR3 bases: TGTGCCAGCAGCCAAGACCCCGCAACTAATGAAAAACTGTTTTTT.

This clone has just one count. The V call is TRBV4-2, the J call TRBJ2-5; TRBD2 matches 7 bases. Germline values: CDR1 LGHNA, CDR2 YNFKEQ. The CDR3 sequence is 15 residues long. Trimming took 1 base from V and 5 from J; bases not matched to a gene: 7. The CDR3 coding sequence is TGTGCCAGCAGCCAAGTGGAGCGGGGTATTGAGACCCAGTACTTC. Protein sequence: CASSQVERGIETQYF.

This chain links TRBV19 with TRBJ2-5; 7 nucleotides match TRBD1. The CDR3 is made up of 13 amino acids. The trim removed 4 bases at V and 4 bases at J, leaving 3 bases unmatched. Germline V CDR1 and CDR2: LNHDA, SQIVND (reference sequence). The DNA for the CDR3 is TGTGCCAGTAGTACAGGGGGAGCAGAGACCCAGTACTTC. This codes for CASSTGGAETQYF.

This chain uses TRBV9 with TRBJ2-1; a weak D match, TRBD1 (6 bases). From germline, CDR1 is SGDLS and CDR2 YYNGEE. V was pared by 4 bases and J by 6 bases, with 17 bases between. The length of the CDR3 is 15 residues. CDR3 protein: CASSRQAGQRNEQFF. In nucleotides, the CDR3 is TGTGCCAGCAGCAGACAGGCCGGACAGCGCAATGAGCAGTTCTTC.

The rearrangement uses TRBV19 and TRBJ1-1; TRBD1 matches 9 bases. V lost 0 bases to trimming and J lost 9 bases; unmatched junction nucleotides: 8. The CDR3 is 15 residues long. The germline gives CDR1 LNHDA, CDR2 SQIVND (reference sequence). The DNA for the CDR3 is TGTGCCAGTAGTATAGATGCGACAGGGGGTTCTCAAGCTTTCTTT. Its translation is CASSIDATGGSQAFF.

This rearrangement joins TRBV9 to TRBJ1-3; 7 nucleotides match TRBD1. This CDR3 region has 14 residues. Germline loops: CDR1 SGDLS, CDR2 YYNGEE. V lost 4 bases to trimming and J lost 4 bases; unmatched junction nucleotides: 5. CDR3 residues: CASSQQTGGNTIYF. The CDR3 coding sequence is TGTGCCAGCAGCCAACAGACAGGGGGAAACACCATATATTTT.

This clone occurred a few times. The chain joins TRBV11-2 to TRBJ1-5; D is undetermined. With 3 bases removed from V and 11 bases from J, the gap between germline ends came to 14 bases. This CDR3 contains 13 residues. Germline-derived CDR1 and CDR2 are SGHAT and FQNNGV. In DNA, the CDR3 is TGTGCCAGCAGCTTTGAAGGTACCGGGGCCCAGCATTTT. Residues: CASSFEGTGAQHF.

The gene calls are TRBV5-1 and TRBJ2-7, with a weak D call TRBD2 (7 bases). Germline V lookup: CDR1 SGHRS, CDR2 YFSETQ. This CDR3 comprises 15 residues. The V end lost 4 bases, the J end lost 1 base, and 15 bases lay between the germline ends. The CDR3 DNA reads TGCGCCAGCAGCCCCCTAGGGGGGGGATCCTACGAGCAGTACTTC. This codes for CASSPLGGGSYEQYF.

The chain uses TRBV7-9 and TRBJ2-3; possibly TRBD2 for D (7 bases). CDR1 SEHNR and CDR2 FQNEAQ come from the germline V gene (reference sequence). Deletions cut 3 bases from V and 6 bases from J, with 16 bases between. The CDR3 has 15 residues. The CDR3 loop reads CASSFWRGRMDTQYF. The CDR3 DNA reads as TGTGCCAGCAGCTTCTGGCGGGGGCGGATGGATACGCAGTATTTT.

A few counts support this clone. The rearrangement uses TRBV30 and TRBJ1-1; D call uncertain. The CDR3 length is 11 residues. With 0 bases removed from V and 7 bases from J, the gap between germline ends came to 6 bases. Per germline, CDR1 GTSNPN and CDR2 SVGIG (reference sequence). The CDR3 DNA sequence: TGTGCCTGGAGTGTTAGAAATGAAGCTTTCTTT. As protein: CAWSVRNEAFF.

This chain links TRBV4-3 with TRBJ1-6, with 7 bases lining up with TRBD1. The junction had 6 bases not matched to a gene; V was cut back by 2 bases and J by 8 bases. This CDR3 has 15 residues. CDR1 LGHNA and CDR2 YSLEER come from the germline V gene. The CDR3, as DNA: TGCGCCAGCAGCCAAACAGGGGTGGCGGATTCACCCCTCCACTTT. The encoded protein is CASSQTGVADSPLHF.

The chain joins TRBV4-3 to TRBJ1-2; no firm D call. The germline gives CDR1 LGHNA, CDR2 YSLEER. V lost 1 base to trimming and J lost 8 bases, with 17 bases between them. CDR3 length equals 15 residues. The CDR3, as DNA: TGCGCCAGCAGCCAAGGTAGTTCCCGAGGGAAGGGCTACACCTTC. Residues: CASSQGSSRGKGYTF.

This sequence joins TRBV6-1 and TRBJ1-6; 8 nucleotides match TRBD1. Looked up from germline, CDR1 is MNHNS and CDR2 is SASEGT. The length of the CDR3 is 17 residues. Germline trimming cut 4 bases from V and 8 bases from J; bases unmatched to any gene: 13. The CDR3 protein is CASSGISGGLGDSPLHF. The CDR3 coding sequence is TGTGCCAGCAGTGGAATCTCAGGGGGCCTAGGGGATTCACCCCTCCACTTT.

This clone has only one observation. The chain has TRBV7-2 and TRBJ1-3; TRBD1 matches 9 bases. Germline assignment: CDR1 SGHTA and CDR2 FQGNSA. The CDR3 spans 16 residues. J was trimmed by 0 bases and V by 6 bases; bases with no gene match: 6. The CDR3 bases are TGTGCCAGCAGGCCCGGGACAGGGTTCTCTGGAAACACCATATATTTT. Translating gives CASRPGTGFSGNTIYF.

The CDR3 here is CASSINRQGTDTQYF. The CDR3 bases are TGTGCCAGTAGTATAAACCGACAGGGAACGGATACGCAGTATTTT. The chain recombines TRBV19 with TRBJ2-3; the match to TRBD1 covers 7 bases. CDR1 and CDR2 (germline): LNHDA, SQIVND (reference sequence). J lost 6 bases, V lost 2 bases, and 8 bases had no gene match. The CDR3 contains 15 residues.

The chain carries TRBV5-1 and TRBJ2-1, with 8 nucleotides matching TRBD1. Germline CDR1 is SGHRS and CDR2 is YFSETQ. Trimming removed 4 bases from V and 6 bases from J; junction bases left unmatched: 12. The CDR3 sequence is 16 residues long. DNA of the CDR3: TGCGCCAGCAGCCCGACAGGGGCCCCTCTGGGCAATGAGCAGTTCTTC. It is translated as CASSPTGAPLGNEQFF.

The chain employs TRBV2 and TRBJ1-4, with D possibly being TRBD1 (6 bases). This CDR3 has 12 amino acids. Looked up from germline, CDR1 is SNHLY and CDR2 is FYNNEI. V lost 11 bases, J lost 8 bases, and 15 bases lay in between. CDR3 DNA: TGTGCCTGCCAGGGGTATGGGGAAAAACTGTTTTTT. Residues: CACQGYGEKLFF.

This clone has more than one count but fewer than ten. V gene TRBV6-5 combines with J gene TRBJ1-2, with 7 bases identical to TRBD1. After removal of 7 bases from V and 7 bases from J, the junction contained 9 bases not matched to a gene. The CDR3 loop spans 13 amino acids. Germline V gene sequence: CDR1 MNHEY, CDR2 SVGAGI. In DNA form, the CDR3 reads TGTGCCAGCACCCCAGGGGGGCTAGTTGGCTACACCTTC. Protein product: CASTPGGLVGYTF.

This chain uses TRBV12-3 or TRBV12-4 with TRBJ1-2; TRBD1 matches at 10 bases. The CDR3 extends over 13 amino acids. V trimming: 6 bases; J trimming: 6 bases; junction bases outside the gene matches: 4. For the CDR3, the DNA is TGTGCCAGCAGCCTGACAGGGGGCAATGGCTACACCTTC. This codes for CASSLTGGNGYTF.

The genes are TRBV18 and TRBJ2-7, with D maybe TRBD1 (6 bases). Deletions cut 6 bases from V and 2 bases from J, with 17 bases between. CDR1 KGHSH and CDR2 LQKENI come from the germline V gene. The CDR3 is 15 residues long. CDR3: CASSFRTELAYEQYF. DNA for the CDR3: TGTGCCAGCTCGTTTCGGACAGAACTAGCCTACGAGCAGTACTTC.